The entry that follows covers one T cell receptor beta chain sequence. Its antigen is still unknown. The sample originates from a study of cytomegalovirus exposure and HLA in healthy donors. Findings of the study overall: Later analysis placed DRB1 highest and HLA-C lowest in TCR association rates, which differed by HLA locus.

It was with 60 Vbeta and 13 Jbeta primers that the PCR ran. TCRdb keeps only in-frame clones here, not all; method: immunoSEQ multiplex PCR. This table has some 87,000 clones, more than 60% appearing once. Between the trimmed V and J ends, which lost 4 bases and 5 bases, there was a span of 12 bases. The CDR3 consists of 13 residues. In germline, CDR1 is SGHKS, CDR2 YYEKEE (reference sequence). This sequence joins TRBV5-5 and TRBJ2-5; possible D gene TRBD2, 5 bases. This sequence was found in a man aged 50 or older in good health and CMV-seropositive. Sequencing used PBMCs. The CDR3 reads CASSPDLRETQYF. For the CDR3, the DNA is TGTGCCAGCAGCCCGGACTTGAGGGAGACCCAGTACTTC.